This record concerns one T cell receptor beta chain sequence. Here immunoSEQ multiplex PCR was the method, and the copy in TCRdb shows in-frame clones only, minus some. The sample includes around 290,000 clones, 70% to 90% of them seen just once. The V end lost 3 bases, the J end lost 5 bases, and 14 bases lay between the germline ends. Germline CDR1 SGDLS, CDR2 YYNGEE. The CDR3 is 14 residues long. These data come from a study of blood T cell repertoires in COVID-19. J is TRBJ2-5 and V is TRBV9, with D perhaps TRBD2 (6 bases). Sequenced sample: peripheral blood. The TCR comes from a woman aged 50 to 60 who had recovered from COVID-19. The DNA of the CDR3 is TGTGCCAGCAGCGCAACCGGGGGATCTGAGACCCAGTACTTC. Translation: CASSATGGSETQYF.